Given below is one T cell receptor beta chain in context. Its antigen is still unknown. Base qualities were left out, and no much larger clone turns up one base away. Ficoll-Paque density gradient centrifugation was used to isolate PBMCs. This entry comes from a study of T-cell memory formation after mild COVID-19 (dated by TCRdb to the early 2020s). Regarding the research as a whole: TCR sequence clusters from the two donors were found to be largely donor specific. Longitudinal TCRalpha and TCRbeta repertoire sequencing tracked T-cell clones expanding and contracting after mild COVID-19 in two donors. The cohort comprised two young, previously healthy adult volunteers, one female and one male.

Sequencing used an Illumina NovaSeq 6000. TCRalpha and TCRbeta cDNA libraries were constructed by 5'RACE with constant-segment primers, with sample barcodes and unique molecular identifiers being introduced. RNA was extracted from every sample with Trizol reagent. Amplification of the libraries took two PCR steps, and the second step added a second sample barcode plus Illumina TruSeq adapters. The libraries were sequenced on an Illumina NovaSeq using 2 x 150 bp paired-end reads. On the study's bioinformatics: The reads were demultiplexed and collapsed into UMI-guided consensus sequences using migec v1.2.7. Using mixcr v2.1.11, UMI consensuses were aligned to TRA and TRB V and J templates and then assembled into clonotypes. Expanded or contracted clonotypes were those called significant by both edgeR and NoisET, with noise models trained on biological replicates. edgeR calls used a false discovery rate-adjusted p below 0.01 and a log2 fold-change threshold of 1. As an exploratory analysis of dynamics, PCA with hierarchical clustering was applied to max-normalized trajectories of the 1000 most abundant clonotypes. Separately sequenced CD4+ and CD8+ repertoires were used to assign a CD4 or CD8 phenotype to each responding clone. TCRdb redid the processing of the public reads, applying fastp at Q25 and MiXCR, and retained in-frame beta chains. One record per CDR3 amino acid sequence lists the most common genes and DNA. Here the V and J calls rest on TCRdb's processing, not on the authors' analysis. This sample holds nearly 350,000 distinct CDR3 sequences; approximately 12% were observed only once. The ten largest account for about 21% of the sample.

Summary of the overall study and its limitations: Only a couple of mild cases were covered by the study, and larger cohorts that include severe cases with pre-infection samples were considered necessary. Contracting CD4+ clones appeared mostly in the CM and EM memory subsets, whereas CD8+ clones were enriched in EMRA. Clones that contracted from day 15 to 85 showed balanced CD4/CD8 phenotypes, whereas a second wave of clones that expanded from day 15 to 37 leaned towards CD4+. Some responding clones were detected in pre-infection memory, which suggested that pre-existing cross-reactive memory T cells had joined the SARS-CoV-2 response. Whether the second-wave clones peaking on day 37 were SARS-CoV-2 specific was not confirmed.

This TCR came from a man between 18 and 35 years old who had mild COVID-19 (a few samples of this study predate the infection). The sample titles of this study are shuffled in the database, so cell type and time point are left out; the donor was told from shared clones. The sample taken for sequencing was PBMCs or a T cell subset sorted from them (not recorded which).

This receptor carries the CDR3 CASSLRTGSYSRGTIDEQFF. The DNA sequence follows: TGTGCCAGCAGTTTAAGGACAGGGTCGTACTCGCGGGGGACCATCGATGAGCAGTTCTTC. Here the chain combines TRBV6-6 and TRBJ2-1; D gene: possibly TRBD1, on 8 matching bases. V is reduced by 4 bases and J by 8 bases, leaving a spacing of 33 bases between them. According to the germline V gene (reference sequence), CDR1 reads MNHNY and CDR2 reads SVGAGI. The CDR3 covers 20 residues, taking in both the cysteine and the phenylalanine. The read is trimmed to its CDR3 DNA, 60 bases read in frame from base 1.